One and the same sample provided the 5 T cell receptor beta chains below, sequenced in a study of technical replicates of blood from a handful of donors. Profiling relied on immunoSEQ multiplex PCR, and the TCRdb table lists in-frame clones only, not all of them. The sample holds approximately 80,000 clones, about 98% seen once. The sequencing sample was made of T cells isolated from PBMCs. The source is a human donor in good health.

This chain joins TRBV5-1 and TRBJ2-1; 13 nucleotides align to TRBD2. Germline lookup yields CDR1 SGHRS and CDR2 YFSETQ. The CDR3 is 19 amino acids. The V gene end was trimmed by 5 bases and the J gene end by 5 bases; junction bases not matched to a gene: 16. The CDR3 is CASRGGRGWGTSGDNEQFF. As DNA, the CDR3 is TGCGCCAGCAGAGGTGGAAGGGGATGGGGGACTAGCGGGGACAATGAGCAGTTCTTC.

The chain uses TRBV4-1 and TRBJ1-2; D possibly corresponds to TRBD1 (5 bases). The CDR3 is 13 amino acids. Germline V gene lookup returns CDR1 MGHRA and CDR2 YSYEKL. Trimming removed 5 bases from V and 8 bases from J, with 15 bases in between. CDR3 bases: TGCGCCAGCAGCTCCAATCGGGGGGGAGGCTACACCTTC. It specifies CASSSNRGGGYTF.

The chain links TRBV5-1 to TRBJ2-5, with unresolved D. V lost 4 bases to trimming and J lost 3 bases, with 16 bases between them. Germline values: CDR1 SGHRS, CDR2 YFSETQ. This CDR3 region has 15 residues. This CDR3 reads CASSPENRVEETQYF. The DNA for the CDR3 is TGCGCCAGCAGCCCGGAGAACCGGGTCGAAGAGACCCAGTACTTC. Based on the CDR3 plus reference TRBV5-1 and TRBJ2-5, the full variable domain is KAGVTQTPRYLIKTRGQQVTLSCSPISGHRSVSWYQQTPGQGLQFLFEYFSETQRNKGNFPGRFSGRQFSNSRSEMNVSTLELGDSALYLCASSPENRVEETQYFGPGTRLLVL.

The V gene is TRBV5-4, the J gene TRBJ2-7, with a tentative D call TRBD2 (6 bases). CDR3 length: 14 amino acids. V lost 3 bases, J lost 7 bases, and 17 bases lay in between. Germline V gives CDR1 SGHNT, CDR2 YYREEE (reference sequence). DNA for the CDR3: TGTGCCAGCAGCTCGACTAGATCAGGTTTTGAGCAGTACTTC. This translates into CASSSTRSGFEQYF.

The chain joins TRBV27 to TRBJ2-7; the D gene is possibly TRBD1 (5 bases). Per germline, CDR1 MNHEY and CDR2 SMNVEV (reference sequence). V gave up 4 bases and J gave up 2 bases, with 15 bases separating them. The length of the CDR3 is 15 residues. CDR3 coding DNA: TGTGCCAGCAGTTGGGCCCCGGACAACCCCTACGAGCAGTACTTC. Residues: CASSWAPDNPYEQYF.